This T cell receptor (beta chain) was found in a study of response to subunit inactivated influenza vaccine. Study-level results: The authors suggested that few new T cells are recruited per seasonal influenza vaccination.

This clonotype was counted a few times. The antigen is not known. TCRdb re-called the RT-PCR reads through MiXCR, storing one row per CDR3 protein. The sample yields roughly 180,000 distinct CDR3 sequences, 7.5% to 10% seen once. The length of the CDR3 is 15 residues. After removal of 3 bases from V and 0 bases from J, the junction contained 5 bases not matched to a gene. Germline CDR1 and CDR2: SGHRS and YFSETQ. The TCR originated in a man in his fifties or sixties who received an inactivated influenza vaccine. The chain links TRBV5-1 to TRBJ1-1; 7 nucleotides align to TRBD1. Sequences were derived from non-naive T cells sorted from PBMCs, sampled on the day of vaccination. The CDR3 DNA reads as TGCGCCAGCAGCTGGCCAGGGGGAGTGAACACTGAAGCTTTCTTT. Protein: CASSWPGGVNTEAFF.